Described below is a single T cell receptor (beta chain) sequence and its context. As yet, its antigen is unknown. This specimen comes from a study of OX40 agonist ivuxolimab in advanced cancers. Across the study: The patients received agonistic anti-OX40 (CD134) antibody ivuxolimab. Head and neck, renal cell, melanoma or hepatocellular carcinoma were the cancers that dose-escalation patients had.

The germline V gene encodes CDR1 SGHAT and CDR2 FQNNGV. CDR3 length: 15 residues. The V gene lost 4 bases and the J gene lost 2 bases, with 11 bases spanning the gap. Only in-frame clones appear in the TCRdb table, and some are missing; sequencing was by immunoSEQ multiplex PCR. This table has roughly 80,000 clones, 70% to 90% appearing once. Findings and caveats of the study: Mean expanded clone counts were higher in CD8+ than CD4+ T cells.

The chain has TRBV11-2 and TRBJ2-2; D is ambiguous. The receptor's source is an adult with an advanced solid tumor such as melanoma, head and neck, liver or kidney cancer. The material sequenced was CD4+ or CD8+ T cells sorted from blood, taken in a trial of the OX40 agonist ivuxolimab. In DNA form, the CDR3 reads TGTGCCAGCAGCTCAAACGGGCTTAACACCGGGGAGCTGTTTTTT. This codes for CASSSNGLNTGELFF. Using reference TRBV11-2 and TRBJ2-2 for the parts outside the CDR3, the full variable domain is EAGVAQSPRYKIIEKRQSVAFWCNPISGHATLYWYQQILGQGPKLLIQFQNNGVVDDSQLPKDRFSAERLKGVDSTLKIQPAKLEDSAVYLCASSSNGLNTGELFFGEGSRLTVL.